This TCR beta chain was sequenced for a study of T cell changes during pregnancy in multiple sclerosis. This CDR3 region has 12 residues. Germline CDR1 and CDR2: SGHDT and YYEEEE. V lost 0 bases and J lost 9, with 7 bases in between. Generated by immunoSEQ multiplex PCR, the TCRdb table keeps only in-frame clones and is missing some. The table includes under 55,000 clones, roughly nine tenths detected once. Concerning this clone itself: The sample carries other DNA sequences with the same CDR3.

The source material was CD8+ T cells from peripheral blood mononuclear cells, sampled after pregnancy. The receptor comes from a female donor with multiple sclerosis, enrolled in a pregnancy study. The J gene is TRBJ2-1, the V gene TRBV5-6, with a tentative D call TRBD2 (6 bases). CDR3 sequence (DNA): TGTGCCAGCAGCTTGGGGAGGGGTGAGCAGTTCTTC. It codes for CASSLGRGEQFF.